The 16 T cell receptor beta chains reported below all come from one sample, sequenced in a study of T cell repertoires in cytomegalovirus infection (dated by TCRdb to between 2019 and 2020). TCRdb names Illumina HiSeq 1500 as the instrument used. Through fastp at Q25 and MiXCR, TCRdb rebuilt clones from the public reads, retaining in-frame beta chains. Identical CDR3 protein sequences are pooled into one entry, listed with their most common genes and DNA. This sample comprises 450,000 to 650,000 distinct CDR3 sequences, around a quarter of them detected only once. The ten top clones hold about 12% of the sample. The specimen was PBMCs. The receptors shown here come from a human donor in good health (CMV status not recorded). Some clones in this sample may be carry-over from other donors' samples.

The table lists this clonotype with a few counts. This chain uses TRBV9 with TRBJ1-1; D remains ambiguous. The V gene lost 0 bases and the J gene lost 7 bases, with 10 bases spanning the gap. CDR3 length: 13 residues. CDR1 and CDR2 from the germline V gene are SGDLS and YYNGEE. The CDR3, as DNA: TGTGCCAGCAGCGTAGAAGGAGCCCGTGAAGCTTTCTTT. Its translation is CASSVEGAREAFF.

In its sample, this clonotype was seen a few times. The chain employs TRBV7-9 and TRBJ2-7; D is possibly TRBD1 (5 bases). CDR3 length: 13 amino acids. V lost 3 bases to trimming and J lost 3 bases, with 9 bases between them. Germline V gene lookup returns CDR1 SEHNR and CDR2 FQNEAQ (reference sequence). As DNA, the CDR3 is TGTGCCAGCAGCTTCAGGCAGGGCTACGAGCAGTACTTC. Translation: CASSFRQGYEQYF.

Here the CDR3 reads CASRTGIEAFF. The CDR3, as DNA: TGTGCCAGCAGGACCGGGATCGAAGCTTTCTTT. The chain carries TRBV12-3 or TRBV12-4 and TRBJ1-1; D ambiguous. The CDR3 consists of 11 residues. V dropped 6 bases and J dropped 8 bases, with 10 bases sitting between them.

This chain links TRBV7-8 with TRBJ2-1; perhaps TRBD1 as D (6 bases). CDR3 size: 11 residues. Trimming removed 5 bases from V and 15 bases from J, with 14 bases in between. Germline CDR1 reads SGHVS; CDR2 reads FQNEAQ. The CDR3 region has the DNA TGTGCCAGCAGCCTAGGGGGTGACGCGTTCTTC. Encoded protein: CASSLGGDAFF.

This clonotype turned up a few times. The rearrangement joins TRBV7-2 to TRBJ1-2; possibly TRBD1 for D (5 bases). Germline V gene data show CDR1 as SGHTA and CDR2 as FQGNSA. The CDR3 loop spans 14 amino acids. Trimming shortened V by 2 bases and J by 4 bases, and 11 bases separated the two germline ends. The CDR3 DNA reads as TGTGCCAGCAGCTTACACAGGAGAACCTATGGCTACACCTTC. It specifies CASSLHRRTYGYTF.

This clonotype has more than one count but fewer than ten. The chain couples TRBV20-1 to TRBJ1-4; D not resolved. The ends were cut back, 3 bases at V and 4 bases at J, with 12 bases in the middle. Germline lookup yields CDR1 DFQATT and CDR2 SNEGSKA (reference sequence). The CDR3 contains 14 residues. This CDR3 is CSASRPKGNEKLFF. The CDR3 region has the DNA TGCAGTGCTAGTAGGCCTAAGGGTAATGAAAAACTGTTTTTT.

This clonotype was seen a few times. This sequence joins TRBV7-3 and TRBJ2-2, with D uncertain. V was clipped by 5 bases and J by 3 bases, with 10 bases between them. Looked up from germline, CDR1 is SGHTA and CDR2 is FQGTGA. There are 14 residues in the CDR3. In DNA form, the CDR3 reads TGTGCCAGCAGCCCAACAAAGGACACCGGGGAGCTGTTTTTT. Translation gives CASSPTKDTGELFF. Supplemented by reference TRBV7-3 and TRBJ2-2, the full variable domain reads GAGVSQTPSNKVTEKGKYVELRCDPISGHTALYWYRQSLGQGPEFLIYFQGTGAADDSGLPNDRFFAVRPEGSVSTLKIQRTERGDSAVYLCASSPTKDTGELFFGEGSRLTVL.

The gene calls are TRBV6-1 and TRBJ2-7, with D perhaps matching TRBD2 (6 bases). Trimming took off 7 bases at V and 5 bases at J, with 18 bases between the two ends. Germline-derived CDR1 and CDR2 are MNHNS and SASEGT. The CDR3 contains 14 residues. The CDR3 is CASTVGGSGHEQYF. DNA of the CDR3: TGTGCCAGCACAGTGGGGGGTTCAGGCCACGAGCAGTACTTC.

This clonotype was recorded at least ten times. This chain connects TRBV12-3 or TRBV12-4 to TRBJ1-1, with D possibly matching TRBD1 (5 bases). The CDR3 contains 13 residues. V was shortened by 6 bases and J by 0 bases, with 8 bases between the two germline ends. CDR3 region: CASSGTMNTEAFF. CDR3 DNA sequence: TGTGCCAGCAGCGGGACCATGAACACTGAAGCTTTCTTT.

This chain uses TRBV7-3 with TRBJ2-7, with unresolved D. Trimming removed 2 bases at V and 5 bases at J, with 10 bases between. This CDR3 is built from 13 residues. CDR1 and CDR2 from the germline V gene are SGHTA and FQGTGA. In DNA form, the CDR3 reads TGTGCCAGCAGCTTAGTTACAGTCGACGAGCAGTACTTC. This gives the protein CASSLVTVDEQYF. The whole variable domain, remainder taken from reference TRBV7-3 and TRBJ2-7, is GAGVSQTPSNKVTEKGKYVELRCDPISGHTALYWYRQSLGQGPEFLIYFQGTGAADDSGLPNDRFFAVRPEGSVSTLKIQRTERGDSAVYLCASSLVTVDEQYFGPGTRLTVT.

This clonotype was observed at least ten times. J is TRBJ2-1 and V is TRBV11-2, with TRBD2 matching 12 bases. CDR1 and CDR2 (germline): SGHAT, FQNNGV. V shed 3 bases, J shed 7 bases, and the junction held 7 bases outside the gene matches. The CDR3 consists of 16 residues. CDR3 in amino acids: CASSFALAGGGNEQFF. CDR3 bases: TGTGCCAGCAGCTTCGCCCTAGCGGGAGGGGGAAATGAGCAGTTCTTC.

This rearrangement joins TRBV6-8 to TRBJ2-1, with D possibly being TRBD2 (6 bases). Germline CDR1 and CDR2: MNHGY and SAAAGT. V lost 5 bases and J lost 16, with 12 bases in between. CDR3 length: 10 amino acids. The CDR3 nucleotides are TGTGCCAGCAGTGCGGGAAGTATATTCTTC. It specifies CASSAGSIFF.

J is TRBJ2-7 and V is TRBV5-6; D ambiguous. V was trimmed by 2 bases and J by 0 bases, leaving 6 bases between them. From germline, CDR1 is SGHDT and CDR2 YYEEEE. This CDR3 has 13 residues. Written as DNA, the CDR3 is TGTGCCAGCAGCTTCTCCAACTCCTACGAGCAGTACGTC. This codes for CASSFSNSYEQYV.

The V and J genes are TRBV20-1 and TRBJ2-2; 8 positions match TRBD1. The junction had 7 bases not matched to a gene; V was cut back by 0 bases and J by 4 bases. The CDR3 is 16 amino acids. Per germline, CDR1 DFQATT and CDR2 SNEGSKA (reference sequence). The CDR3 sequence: CSARDKAGGITGELFF. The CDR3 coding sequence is TGCAGTGCTAGAGATAAGGCAGGGGGCATCACCGGGGAGCTGTTTTTT.

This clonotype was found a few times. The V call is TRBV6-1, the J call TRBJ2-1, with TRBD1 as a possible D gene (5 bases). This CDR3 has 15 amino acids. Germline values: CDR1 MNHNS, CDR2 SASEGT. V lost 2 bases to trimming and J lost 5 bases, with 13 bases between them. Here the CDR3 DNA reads TGTGCCAGCAGTGAAATGTCTGTGGGGCACAATGAGCAGTTCTTC. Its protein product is CASSEMSVGHNEQFF.

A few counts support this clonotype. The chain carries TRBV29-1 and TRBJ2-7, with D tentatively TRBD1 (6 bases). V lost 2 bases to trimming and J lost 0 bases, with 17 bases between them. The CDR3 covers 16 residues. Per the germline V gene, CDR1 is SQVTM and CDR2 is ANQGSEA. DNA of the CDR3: TGCAGCGTTGAAACGCAGGTGACAGGCGTCTCCTACGAGCAGTACTTC. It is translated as CSVETQVTGVSYEQYF.